The sequence of this TCR beta chain was determined in a study of blood T cell repertoires in COVID-19. TCRdb's table, derived via immunoSEQ multiplex PCR, lists solely in-frame clones and lacks some. This sample has about 250,000 clones, with roughly four fifths found just once. V gave up 4 bases and J gave up 0 bases, with 15 bases separating them. Germline CDR1 and CDR2: SGHDN and FVKESK. There are 16 residues in the CDR3. This clone was seen only a few times. In terms of age and location, participants ranged from roughly 18 to 90 years and lived in about 25 US areas. The sequenced material came from PBMCs or T cells enriched from blood (not recorded which). This receptor was obtained from a woman in her forties who had been exposed to COVID-19. This chain links TRBV14 with TRBJ1-2; maybe TRBD1 (5 bases). The chain's CDR3 is CASSPLGGAANYGYTF. CDR3 nucleotide sequence: TGTGCCAGCAGCCCTCTGGGAGGGGCTGCTAACTATGGCTACACCTTC.